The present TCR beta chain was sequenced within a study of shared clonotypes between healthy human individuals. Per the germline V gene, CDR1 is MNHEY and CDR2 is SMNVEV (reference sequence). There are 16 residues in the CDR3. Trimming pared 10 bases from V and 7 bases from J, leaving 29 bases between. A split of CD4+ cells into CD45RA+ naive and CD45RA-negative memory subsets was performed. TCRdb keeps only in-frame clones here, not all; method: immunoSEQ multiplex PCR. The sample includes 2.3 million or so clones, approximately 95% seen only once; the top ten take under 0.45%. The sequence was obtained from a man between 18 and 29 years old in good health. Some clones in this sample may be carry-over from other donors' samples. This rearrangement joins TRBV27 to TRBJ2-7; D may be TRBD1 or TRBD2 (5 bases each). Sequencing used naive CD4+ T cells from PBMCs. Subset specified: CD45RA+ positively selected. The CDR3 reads CATRTIRQGHGGEQYF. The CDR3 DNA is TGTGCCACCCGAACCATACGGCAGGGCCACGGAGGTGAGCAGTACTTC.